This is a list of T cell receptor beta chains from one sample in a study of blood T cell repertoires in COVID-19. Data came from immunoSEQ multiplex PCR; TCRdb stores just in-frame clones and leaves some out. In the table there are some 120,000 clones, more than 75% of which are singletons. Material: peripheral blood. Every receptor here comes from a man aged 50-60 years with active COVID-19. CDR3s include the opening cysteine and the closing phenylalanine or tryptophan. A D gene is named only where the DNA matches it firmly. Some rows mark clone size as missing; the rest say once, few, many or name a class of expanded clone.

v_gene: TRBV10-3; abundance: once; d_gene: TRBD2; j_gene: TRBJ2-7; len: 16; CDR3aa: CAISGSGTSGSYEQYF; CDR3nt: TGTGCCATCAGTGGTTCCGGGACTAGCGGCTCCTACGAGCAGTACTTC
v_gene: TRBV28; abundance: -; d_gene: TRBD1; j_gene: TRBJ2-1; len: 13; CDR3aa: CASSRTGHNEQFF; CDR3nt: TGTGCCAGCAGTCGGACAGGGCACAATGAGCAGTTCTTC
v_gene: TRBV7-8; abundance: -; d_gene: TRBD1; j_gene: TRBJ1-2; len: 14; CDR3aa: CASSPDRDNYGYTF; CDR3nt: TGTGCCAGCAGCCCAGACAGGGACAACTATGGCTACACCTTC
v_gene: TRBV4-1; abundance: -; d_gene: -; j_gene: TRBJ1-2; len: 16; CDR3aa: CASSQDPLSINYGYTF; CDR3nt: TGCGCCAGCAGCCAAGATCCCCTGAGCATCAACTATGGCTACACCTTC
v_gene: TRBV5-6; abundance: -; d_gene: -; j_gene: TRBJ1-3; len: 13; CDR3aa: CASSLSGRYTIYF; CDR3nt: TGTGCCAGCAGCTTGTCTGGGAGGTACACCATATATTTT
v_gene: TRBV6-6; abundance: -; d_gene: -; j_gene: TRBJ1-5; len: 13; CDR3aa: CASISGGRQPQHF; CDR3nt: TGTGCCAGCATTTCGGGGGGCCGACAGCCCCAGCATTTT
v_gene: TRBV5-4; abundance: -; d_gene: TRBD2; j_gene: TRBJ2-3; len: 16; CDR3aa: CASSTQAGGSTDTQYF; CDR3nt: TGTGCCAGCAGTACCCAAGCGGGGGGAAGCACAGATACGCAGTATTTT
v_gene: TRBV9; abundance: -; d_gene: TRBD2; j_gene: TRBJ2-3; len: 16; CDR3aa: CASSVGLAGGPGTQYF; CDR3nt: TGTGCCAGCAGCGTAGGACTAGCGGGGGGGCCTGGTACGCAGTATTTT
v_gene: TRBV5-1; abundance: -; d_gene: TRBD1; j_gene: TRBJ2-3; len: 15; CDR3aa: CASSLGGQGTDTQYF; CDR3nt: TGCGCCAGCAGCTTGGGGGGACAGGGGACAGATACGCAGTATTTT
v_gene: TRBV5-1; abundance: -; d_gene: TRBD1; j_gene: TRBJ1-4; len: 16; CDR3aa: CASSPKTTGGVEKLFF; CDR3nt: TGCGCCAGCAGCCCAAAGACGACAGGGGGTGTTGAAAAACTGTTTTTT
v_gene: TRBV2; abundance: -; d_gene: TRBD2; j_gene: TRBJ2-7; len: 13; CDR3aa: CASSSGGTYEQYF; CDR3nt: TGTGCCAGCTCTAGCGGGGGAACCTACGAGCAGTACTTC
v_gene: TRBV21-1; abundance: -; d_gene: -; j_gene: TRBJ2-1; len: 18; CDR3aa: CASSPIHSRTGVGNEQFF; CDR3nt: TGTGCCAGCAGTCCCATCCACTCCAGGACAGGGGTGGGTAATGAGCAGTTCTTC
v_gene: TRBV6-5; abundance: once; d_gene: TRBD1; j_gene: TRBJ1-2; len: 14; CDR3aa: CASSTHPTGRGYTF; CDR3nt: TGTGCCAGCAGTACCCATCCGACAGGGCGAGGCTACACCTTC
v_gene: TRBV5-6; abundance: -; d_gene: -; j_gene: TRBJ1-6; len: 14; CDR3aa: CASRHSAGGSPLHF; CDR3nt: TGTGCCAGCAGACATAGTGCGGGGGGCTCACCCCTCCACTTT
v_gene: TRBV7-2; abundance: once; d_gene: TRBD2; j_gene: TRBJ2-1; len: 17; CDR3aa: CASSPPGLADSYNEQFF; CDR3nt: TGTGCCAGCAGCCCCCCGGGACTAGCGGACTCCTACAATGAGCAGTTCTTC
v_gene: TRBV7-9; abundance: -; d_gene: TRBD1; j_gene: TRBJ2-7; len: 14; CDR3aa: CASSLRQGPYEQYF; CDR3nt: TGTGCCAGCAGCTTACGACAGGGCCCCTACGAGCAGTACTTC
v_gene: TRBV7-9; abundance: -; d_gene: -; j_gene: TRBJ1-2; len: 13; CDR3aa: CASSLASAGGYTF; CDR3nt: TGTGCCAGCAGCTTAGCATCGGCAGGAGGCTACACCTTC
v_gene: TRBV7-2; abundance: -; d_gene: -; j_gene: TRBJ1-2; len: 15; CDR3aa: CASSLSKTAYYGYTF; CDR3nt: TGTGCCAGCAGCTTATCGAAAACAGCATACTATGGCTACACCTTC
v_gene: TRBV6-6; abundance: -; d_gene: -; j_gene: TRBJ2-1; len: 15; CDR3aa: CASSYERGRGNEQFF; CDR3nt: TGTGCCAGCAGTTATGAAAGGGGCAGGGGCAATGAGCAGTTCTTC
v_gene: TRBV6-1; abundance: -; d_gene: -; j_gene: TRBJ2-5; len: 13; CDR3aa: CASSESGHETQYF; CDR3nt: TGTGCCAGCAGTGAAAGTGGGCACGAGACCCAGTACTTC
v_gene: TRBV7-2; abundance: -; d_gene: -; j_gene: TRBJ2-1; len: 16; CDR3aa: CASKRARTGVYNEQFF; CDR3nt: TGTGCCAGCAAGCGGGCCAGGACAGGAGTATACAATGAGCAGTTCTTC
v_gene: TRBV3-1/TRBV3-2; abundance: -; d_gene: -; j_gene: TRBJ1-1; len: 16; CDR3aa: CASSRDGNQENTEAFF; CDR3nt: TGTGCCAGCAGCCGCGATGGAAACCAGGAGAACACTGAAGCTTTCTTT